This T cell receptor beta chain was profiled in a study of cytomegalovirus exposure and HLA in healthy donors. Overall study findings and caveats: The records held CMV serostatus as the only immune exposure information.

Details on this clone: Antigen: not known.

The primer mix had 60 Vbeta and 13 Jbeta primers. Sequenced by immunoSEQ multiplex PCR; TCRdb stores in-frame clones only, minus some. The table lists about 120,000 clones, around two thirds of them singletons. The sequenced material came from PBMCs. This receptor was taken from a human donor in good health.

The CDR3 protein is CASSFGAGTDTQYF. The CDR3 DNA reads TGTGCCAGCAGCTTCGGGGCGGGGACAGATACGCAGTATTTT. The V call is TRBV7-9, the J call TRBJ2-3; TRBD2 might be the D (6 bases). Germline V CDR1 and CDR2: SEHNR, FQNEAQ (reference sequence). CDR3 length: 14 residues. V was trimmed by 3 bases and J by 3 bases, leaving 10 bases between them.